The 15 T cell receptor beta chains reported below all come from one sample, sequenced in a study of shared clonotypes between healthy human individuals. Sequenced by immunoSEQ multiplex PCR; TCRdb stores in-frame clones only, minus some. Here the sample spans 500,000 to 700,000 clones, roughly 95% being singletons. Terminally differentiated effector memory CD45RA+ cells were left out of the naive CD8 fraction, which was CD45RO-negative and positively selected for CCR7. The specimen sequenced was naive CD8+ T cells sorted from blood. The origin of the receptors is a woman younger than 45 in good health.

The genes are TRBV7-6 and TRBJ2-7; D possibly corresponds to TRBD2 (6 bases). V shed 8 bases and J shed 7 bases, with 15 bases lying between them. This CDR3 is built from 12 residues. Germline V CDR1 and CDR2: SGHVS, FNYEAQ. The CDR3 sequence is CASVSPGDEQYF. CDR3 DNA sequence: TGTGCCAGCGTAAGCCCGGGGGATGAGCAGTACTTC.

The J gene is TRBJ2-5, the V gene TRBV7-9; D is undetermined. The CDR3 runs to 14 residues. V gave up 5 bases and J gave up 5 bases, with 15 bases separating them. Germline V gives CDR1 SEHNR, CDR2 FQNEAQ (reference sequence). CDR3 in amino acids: CASSLDTSRETQYF. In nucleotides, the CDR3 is TGTGCCAGCAGCCTCGACACAAGCAGGGAGACCCAGTACTTC. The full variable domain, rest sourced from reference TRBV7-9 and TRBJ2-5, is DTGVSQNPRHKITKRGQNVTFRCDPISEHNRLYWYRQTLGQGPEFLTYFQNEAQLEKSRLLSDRFSAERPKGSFSTLEIQRTEQGDSAMYLCASSLDTSRETQYFGPGTRLLVL.

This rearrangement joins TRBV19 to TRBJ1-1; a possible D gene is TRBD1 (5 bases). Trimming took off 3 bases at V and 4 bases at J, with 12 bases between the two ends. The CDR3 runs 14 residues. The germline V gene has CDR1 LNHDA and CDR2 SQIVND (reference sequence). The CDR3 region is CASSIKGAGTEAFF. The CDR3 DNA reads TGTGCCAGTAGTATTAAAGGGGCCGGCACTGAAGCTTTCTTT.

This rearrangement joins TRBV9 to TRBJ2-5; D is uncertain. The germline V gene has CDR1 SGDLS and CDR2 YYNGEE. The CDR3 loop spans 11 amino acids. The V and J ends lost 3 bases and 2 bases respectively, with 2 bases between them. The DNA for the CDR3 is TGTGCCAGCAGCGGTCAAGAGACCCAGTACTTC. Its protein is CASSGQETQYF.

Written as DNA, the CDR3 is TGTGCCAGCTCACCGCCCGGGACTAGCGGGAGTGAAGAGACCCAGTACTTC. Translated: CASSPPGTSGSEETQYF. This chain joins TRBV18 and TRBJ2-5; 14 nucleotides match TRBD2. V was pared by 3 bases and J by 3 bases, with 6 bases of the junction left unmatched. Germline loops: CDR1 KGHSH, CDR2 LQKENI. The CDR3 covers 17 residues.

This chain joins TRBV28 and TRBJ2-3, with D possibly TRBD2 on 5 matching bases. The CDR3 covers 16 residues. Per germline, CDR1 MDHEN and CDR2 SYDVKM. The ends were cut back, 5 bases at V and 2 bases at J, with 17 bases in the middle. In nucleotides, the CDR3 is TGTGCCAGCAGTCCAACTGTAATACGGGACACAGATACGCAGTATTTT. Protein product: CASSPTVIRDTDTQYF.

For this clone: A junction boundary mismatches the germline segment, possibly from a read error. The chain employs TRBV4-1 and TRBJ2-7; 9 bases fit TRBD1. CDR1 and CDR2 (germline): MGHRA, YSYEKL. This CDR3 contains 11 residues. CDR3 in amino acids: CASSSPGQGIF. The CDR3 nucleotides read TGCGCCAGCAGCTCTCCGGGACAGGGAATCTTC.

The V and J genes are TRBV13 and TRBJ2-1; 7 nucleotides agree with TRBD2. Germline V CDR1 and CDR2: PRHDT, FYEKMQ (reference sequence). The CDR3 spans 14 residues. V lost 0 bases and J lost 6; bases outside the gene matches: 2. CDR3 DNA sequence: TGTGCCAGCAGCTTAGGGGTAGCGGGCAATGAGCAGTTCTTC. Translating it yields CASSLGVAGNEQFF. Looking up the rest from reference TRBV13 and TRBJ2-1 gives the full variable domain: AAGVIQSPRHLIKEKRETATLKCYPIPRHDTVYWYQQGPGQDPQFLISFYEKMQSDKGSIPDRFSAQQFSDYHSELNMSSLELGDSALYFCASSLGVAGNEQFFGPGTRLTVL.

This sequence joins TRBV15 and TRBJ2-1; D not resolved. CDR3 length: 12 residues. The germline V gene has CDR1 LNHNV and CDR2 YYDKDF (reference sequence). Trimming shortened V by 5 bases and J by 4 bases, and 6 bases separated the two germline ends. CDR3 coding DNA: TGTGCCACCAGCGGCGGTTACAATGAGCAGTTCTTC. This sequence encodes CATSGGYNEQFF. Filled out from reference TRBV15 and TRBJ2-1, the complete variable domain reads DAMVIQNPRYQVTQFGKPVTLSCSQTLNHNVMYWYQQKSSQAPKLLFHYYDKDFNNEADTPDNFQSRRPNTSFCFLDIRSPGLGDTAMYLCATSGGYNEQFFGPGTRLTVL.

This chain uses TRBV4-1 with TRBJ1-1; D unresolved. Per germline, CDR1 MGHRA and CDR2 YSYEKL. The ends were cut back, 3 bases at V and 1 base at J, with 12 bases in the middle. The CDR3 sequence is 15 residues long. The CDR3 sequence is CASSQEKVRNTEAFF. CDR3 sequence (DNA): TGCGCCAGCAGCCAGGAAAAGGTCCGGAACACTGAAGCTTTCTTT.

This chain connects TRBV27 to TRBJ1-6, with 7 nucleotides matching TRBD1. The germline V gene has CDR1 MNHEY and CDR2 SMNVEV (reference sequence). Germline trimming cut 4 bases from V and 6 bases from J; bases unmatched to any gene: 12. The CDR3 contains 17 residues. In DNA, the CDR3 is TGTGCCAGCAGTTCGTCATACAGGGGCTTACTTAATTCACCCCTCCACTTT. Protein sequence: CASSSSYRGLLNSPLHF.

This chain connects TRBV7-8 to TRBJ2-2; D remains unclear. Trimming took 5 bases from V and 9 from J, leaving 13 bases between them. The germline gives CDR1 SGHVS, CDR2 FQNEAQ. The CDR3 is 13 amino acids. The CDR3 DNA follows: TGTGCCAGCAGCCAGTCCCCCAGTAGGGAGCTGTTTTTT. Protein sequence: CASSQSPSRELFF.

CDR3 bases: TGTGCCAGCAGTTTAGTGGGGGGACCTAATTCACCCCTCCACTTT. Protein product: CASSLVGGPNSPLHF. V and J are TRBV27 and TRBJ1-6; tentatively, D is TRBD1 (5 bases). V lost 2 bases to trimming and J lost 6 bases, with 11 bases between them. Germline CDR1 and CDR2: MNHEY and SMNVEV (reference sequence). The CDR3 length is 15 residues.

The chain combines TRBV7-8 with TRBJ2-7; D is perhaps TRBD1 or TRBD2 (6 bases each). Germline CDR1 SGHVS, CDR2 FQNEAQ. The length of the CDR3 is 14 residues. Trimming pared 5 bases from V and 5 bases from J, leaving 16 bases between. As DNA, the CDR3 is TGTGCCAGCAGCCTCATAGGGGGGCGCGACGAGCAGTACTTC. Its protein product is CASSLIGGRDEQYF.

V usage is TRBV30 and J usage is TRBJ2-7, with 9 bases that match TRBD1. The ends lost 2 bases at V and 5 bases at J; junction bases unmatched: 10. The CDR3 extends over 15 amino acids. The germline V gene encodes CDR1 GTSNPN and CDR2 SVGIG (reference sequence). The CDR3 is CAWSPGQGLKDEQYF. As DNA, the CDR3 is TGTGCCTGGAGTCCGGGACAGGGACTCAAGGACGAGCAGTACTTC. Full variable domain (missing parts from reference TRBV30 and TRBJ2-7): SQTIHQWPATLVQPVGSPLSLECTVEGTSNPNLYWYRQAAGRGLQLLFYSVGIGQISSEVPQNLSASRPQDRQFILSSKKLLLSDSGFYLCAWSPGQGLKDEQYFGPGTRLTVT.